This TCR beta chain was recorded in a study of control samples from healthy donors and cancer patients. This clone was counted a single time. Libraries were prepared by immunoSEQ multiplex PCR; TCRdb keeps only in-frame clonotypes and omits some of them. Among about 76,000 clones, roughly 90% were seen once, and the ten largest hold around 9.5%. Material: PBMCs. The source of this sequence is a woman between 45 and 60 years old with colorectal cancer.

CDR3 sequence (DNA): TGTGCCAGTAGTATGGGCGGGACAGGTCCCTACAATGAGCAGTTCTTC. It specifies CASSMGGTGPYNEQFF. This chain links TRBV19 with TRBJ2-1; 8 bases are shared with TRBD1. Unmatched junction bases numbered 6, after V lost 3 bases and J lost 2 bases. This CDR3 is 16 amino acids long. Germline V lookup: CDR1 LNHDA, CDR2 SQIVND (reference sequence).